This T cell receptor (beta chain) was sequenced during a study of blood T cell repertoires in COVID-19. J gave up 0 bases and V 4 bases, and 9 bases lay outside the gene matches. The CDR3 totals 17 residues. Germline V lookup: CDR1 SNHLY, CDR2 FYNNEI. The assay was immunoSEQ multiplex PCR, and TCRdb's table has in-frame clones only and misses some. Of hundreds of thousands of clones listed, about 88% are singletons. The receptor was isolated from a woman in her twenties or thirties who had been exposed to COVID-19. The V call is TRBV2, the J call TRBJ2-7, with 10 nucleotides matching TRBD2. What was sequenced was PBMCs or T cells enriched from blood (not recorded which). The CDR3 DNA is TGTGCCAGCAGTGGGATTTGGACTAGCGGAAGCTCCTACGAGCAGTACTTC. Protein sequence: CASSGIWTSGSSYEQYF. The full variable domain, its missing parts supplied by reference TRBV2 and TRBJ2-7, is EPEVTQTPSHQVTQMGQEVILRCVPISNHLYFYWYRQILGQKVEFLVSFYNNEISEKSEIFDDQFSVERPDGSNFTLKIRSTKLEDSAMYFCASSGIWTSGSSYEQYFGPGTRLTVT.